One sample yielded the 26 T cell receptor beta chains listed below, sequenced in a study of T cells in Graves' hyperthyroidism and ophthalmopathy (dated by TCRdb to the late 2010s). The library relied on multiplex PCR. Sequenced using an Illumina HiSeq 2000. The TCR beta CDR3 regions were amplified from the RNA transcripts. A first-round RT-PCR of the TCR CDR3 used the HTBI primer set with the Qiagen OneStep RT-PCR kit. The raw public data were reprocessed by TCRdb itself: fastp quality trimming at Q25, MiXCR clonotype calling, in-frame beta chains only. Here each entry gathers all rows of one CDR3 protein and keeps the most common genes and DNA. The sample yields 490,000 or so distinct CDR3 sequences; 22% were counted once. 45% to 50% of the sample comes from the top ten. The sequencing sample was made of blood. These receptors all stem from a woman in her 70s with Graves' ophthalmopathy.

CDR3 sequence reads: CASSQDLWRQGEGYGYTF. The DNA for the CDR3 is TGCGCCAGCAGCCAAGATTTGTGGCGACAAGGGGAGGGATATGGCTACACCTTC. The V and J genes are TRBV4-3 and TRBJ1-2, with a possible D match to TRBD1 (5 bases). CDR3 length equals 18 residues. Looked up from germline, CDR1 is LGHNA and CDR2 is YSLEER. The ends were cut back, 0 bases at V and 5 bases at J, with 22 bases in the middle.

This clonotype has only a few counts. This rearrangement joins TRBV10-3 to TRBJ2-1; 7 bases match TRBD1. Per germline, CDR1 ENHRY and CDR2 SYGVKD. The V segment lost 6 bases and the J segment 4 bases; nucleotides outside the gene matches: 9. The CDR3 consists of 15 residues. The CDR3 DNA follows: TGTGCCATCAGAGTACCGGCAGGGGGATACAATGAGCAGTTCTTC. Translated, it gives CAIRVPAGGYNEQFF.

This clonotype occurred many times. The rearrangement uses TRBV6-1 and TRBJ1-1; D remains ambiguous. CDR3 length: 14 amino acids. Trimming stripped 6 bases from V and 0 bases from J, with 11 bases between. Germline V gene sequence: CDR1 MNHNS, CDR2 SASEGT. The CDR3 sequence is CASRYRAMNTEAFF. The CDR3 DNA reads TGTGCCAGCAGATACAGAGCAATGAACACTGAAGCTTTCTTT.

This clonotype was counted ten times or more. The chain carries TRBV19 and TRBJ2-2, with 9 bases lining up with TRBD1. The length of the CDR3 is 15 residues. The germline V gene has CDR1 LNHDA and CDR2 SQIVND (reference sequence). Unmatched junction bases numbered 4, after V lost 7 bases and J lost 1 base. CDR3 amino acids: CASTPGQGNTGELFF. For the CDR3, the DNA is TGTGCCAGTACCCCGGGACAGGGGAACACCGGGGAGCTGTTTTTT.

CDR3 sequence (DNA): TGCAGCGTTGGGAGTAGCAATCAGCCCCAGCATTTT. Its translation is CSVGSSNQPQHF. V usage is TRBV29-1 and J usage is TRBJ1-5; D unclear. This CDR3 contains 12 residues. V was clipped by 4 bases and J by 0 bases, with 4 bases between them. Germline CDR1 reads SQVTM; CDR2 reads ANQGSEA.

The chain uses TRBV30 and TRBJ2-2, with D possibly TRBD1 on 5 matching bases. From germline, CDR1 is GTSNPN and CDR2 SVGIG (reference sequence). V was clipped by 3 bases and J by 5 bases, with 13 bases between them. The CDR3 has 14 amino acids. The CDR3 region is CAWRGGAPTGELFF. As DNA, the CDR3 is TGTGCCTGGAGGGGTGGGGCTCCAACCGGGGAGCTGTTTTTT. The full variable domain, with the rest looked up from reference TRBV30 and TRBJ2-2, is SQTIHQWPATLVQPVGSPLSLECTVEGTSNPNLYWYRQAAGRGLQLLFYSVGIGQISSEVPQNLSASRPQDRQFILSSKKLLLSDSGFYLCAWRGGAPTGELFFGEGSRLTVL.

This chain joins TRBV18 and TRBJ1-2; 9 bases agree with TRBD1. Germline CDR1 and CDR2: KGHSH and LQKENI. After removal of 5 bases from V and 2 bases from J, the junction contained 6 bases not matched to a gene. The CDR3 has 15 amino acids. For the CDR3, the DNA is TGTGCCAGCTCAAGGACAGGGGCCAGCAACTATGGCTACACCTTC. Encoded protein: CASSRTGASNYGYTF.

This clonotype has a count of ten or more. The chain employs TRBV5-1 and TRBJ1-4, with 8 bases that match TRBD1. Per the germline V gene, CDR1 is SGHRS and CDR2 is YFSETQ. CDR3 length equals 14 residues. Losses at the gene ends were 6 bases for V and 7 bases for J; bases not matched to a gene: 8. This CDR3 is CASTSGQGGEKLFF. The CDR3 coding sequence is TGCGCCAGCACCTCCGGACAGGGAGGTGAAAAACTGTTTTTT.

The sample holds many counts of this clonotype. The chain uses TRBV28 and TRBJ2-3; 8 nucleotides agree with TRBD2. V trimming: 8 bases; J trimming: 6 bases; junction bases outside the gene matches: 7. Germline V CDR1 and CDR2: MDHEN, SYDVKM. This CDR3 contains 13 residues. CDR3 residues: CASVGQRGDTQYF. CDR3 nucleotides: TGTGCCAGCGTCGGCCAGCGGGGGGATACGCAGTATTTT.

This chain uses TRBV12-3 or TRBV12-4 with TRBJ1-4; the D gene is possibly TRBD1 (5 bases). Trimming shortened V by 5 bases and J by 15 bases, and 19 bases separated the two germline ends. The length of the CDR3 is 13 residues. CDR3 sequence: CASSMTQGGDLFF. The CDR3 bases are TGTGCCAGCAGTATGACGCAGGGAGGCGATTTGTTTTTT.

The V and J genes are TRBV7-2 and TRBJ2-5; TRBD2 aligns across 8 bases. The CDR3 has 14 residues. Germline loops: CDR1 SGHTA, CDR2 FQGNSA. Losses at the gene ends were 1 base for V and 7 bases for J; bases not matched to a gene: 5. CDR3 bases: TGTGCCAGCAGCTTAGGACTAGCGAGAGGGACCCAGTACTTC. Translated: CASSLGLARGTQYF.

This clonotype showed up just a few times. Germline is not matched at one junction end, which may reflect a read error. The chain joins TRBV15 to TRBJ2-7; the D gene is possibly TRBD2 (5 bases). The CDR3 consists of 13 residues. CDR1 and CDR2 (germline): LNHNV, YYDKDF (reference sequence). The DNA for the CDR3 is TGTGCCACCAGCCGAGACTACCTCGGGGAGCAGTACTTC. Protein sequence: CATSRDYLGEQYF.

In this sample, this clonotype turned up a few times. The V call is TRBV6-5, the J call TRBJ2-7; 8 bases map to TRBD2. Trimming at V came to 4 bases and at J to 5 bases, leaving 13 bases not matched to a gene. The CDR3 has 16 residues. Germline values: CDR1 MNHEY, CDR2 SVGAGI. The CDR3 here is CASSSPTGTSRDEQYF. CDR3 sequence (DNA): TGTGCCAGCAGTTCCCCAACCGGGACTAGTAGGGACGAGCAGTACTTC.

There are a few counts of this clonotype. The chain joins TRBV28 to TRBJ2-7; TRBD2 matches 11 bases. The V gene's germline CDR1 is MDHEN and CDR2 SYDVKM. This CDR3 is built from 18 residues. The V gene end was trimmed by 5 bases and the J gene end by 0 bases; junction bases not matched to a gene: 12. DNA for the CDR3: TGTGCCAGCAGTCCTCCGGGACTAGCGGCCCTAAACTCCTACGAGCAGTACTTC. This encodes CASSPPGLAALNSYEQYF. Full variable domain (rest looked up from reference TRBV28 and TRBJ2-7): DVKVTQSSRYLVKRTGEKVFLECVQDMDHENMFWYRQDPGLGLRLIYFSYDVKMKEKGDIPEGYSVSREKKERFSLILESASTNQTSMYLCASSPPGLAALNSYEQYFGPGTRLTVT.

This clonotype was counted a few times. This chain uses TRBV30 with TRBJ1-2; 8 nucleotides line up with TRBD1. This CDR3 region has 13 residues. From germline, CDR1 is GTSNPN and CDR2 SVGIG (reference sequence). V was pared by 3 bases and J by 10 bases, with 10 bases of the junction left unmatched. The CDR3 here is CAWRRQGIGPYTF. The DNA of the CDR3 is TGTGCCTGGAGGAGACAGGGGATTGGTCCCTACACCTTC.

The chain links TRBV5-1 to TRBJ2-1; D is undetermined. CDR1 SGHRS and CDR2 YFSETQ come from the germline V gene. CDR3 length equals 15 residues. V was shortened by 0 bases and J by 0 bases, with 7 bases between the two germline ends. CDR3 DNA: TGCGCCAGCAGCTTGGTGGCTAGCTCCTACAATGAGCAGTTCTTC. Translating gives CASSLVASSYNEQFF. The whole variable domain, filled in from reference TRBV5-1 and TRBJ2-1, reads KAGVTQTPRYLIKTRGQQVTLSCSPISGHRSVSWYQQTPGQGLQFLFEYFSETQRNKGNFPGRFSGRQFSNSRSEMNVSTLELGDSALYLCASSLVASSYNEQFFGPGTRLTVL.

The chain's CDR3 is CAISDGVGGEQYF. The CDR3 bases are TGTGCCATCAGTGATGGGGTAGGAGGCGAGCAGTACTTC. The gene calls are TRBV10-3 and TRBJ2-7; D perhaps matches TRBD2 (5 bases). The length of the CDR3 is 13 residues. V lost 3 bases and J 6 bases, leaving 12 bases between the germline ends. In germline, CDR1 is ENHRY, CDR2 SYGVKD.

V and J are TRBV6-1 and TRBJ2-1; 10 bases are shared with TRBD1. Germline values: CDR1 MNHNS, CDR2 SASEGT. This CDR3 is built from 14 residues. J lost 8 bases, V lost 3 bases, and 4 bases had no gene match. CDR3 nucleotides: TGTGCCAGCAGTGAGACAGGGGGCCAGGATGAGCAGTTCTTC. Residues: CASSETGGQDEQFF.

There are a few counts of this clonotype. This sequence joins TRBV2 and TRBJ2-7; D is uncertain. The CDR3 spans 14 residues. Germline CDR1 reads SNHLY; CDR2 reads FYNNEI. V shed 4 bases and J shed 7 bases, with 17 bases lying between them. Here the CDR3 DNA reads TGTGCCAGCAGTGTCCAGAGCAACCTGGGGGAGCAGTACTTC. It translates to CASSVQSNLGEQYF.

In this sample, this clonotype turned up many times. This sequence joins TRBV2 and TRBJ2-7; D not certain. With 4 bases removed from V and 4 bases from J, the gap between germline ends came to 11 bases. The germline CDR1 and CDR2 sequences are SNHLY and FYNNEI. There are 13 residues in the CDR3. As DNA, the CDR3 is TGTGCCAGCAGTGTTGGGCCCCTTTACGAGCAGTACTTC. It encodes CASSVGPLYEQYF.

This clonotype was seen ten or more times. This chain links TRBV12-3 or TRBV12-4 with TRBJ1-2; 9 bases line up with TRBD1. Trimming at V came to 5 bases and at J to 1 base, leaving 5 bases not matched to a gene. The CDR3 totals 15 residues. CDR3 region: CASSTRQGGNYGYTF. CDR3 DNA sequence: TGTGCCAGCAGTACCCGACAGGGGGGTAACTATGGCTACACCTTC.

The chain has TRBV7-2 and TRBJ1-5, with no clear D. The V end lost 1 base, the J end lost 6 bases, and 13 bases lay between the germline ends. Germline V gene sequence: CDR1 SGHTA, CDR2 FQGNSA. The CDR3 extends over 15 amino acids. The CDR3 reads CASSLVAATGQPQHF. In nucleotides, the CDR3 is TGTGCCAGCAGCTTAGTAGCAGCGACGGGTCAGCCCCAGCATTTT.

This chain uses TRBV6-2 or TRBV6-3 with TRBJ1-5; tentatively, D is TRBD1 (5 bases). V was pared by 6 bases and J by 0 bases, with 6 bases between. Looked up from germline, CDR1 is MNHEY and CDR2 is SVGEGT. This CDR3 has 13 residues. The CDR3 DNA reads as TGTGCCAGCAGACAGGTTAGCAATCAGCCCCAGCATTTT. This encodes CASRQVSNQPQHF.

The chain has TRBV20-1 and TRBJ1-1; D gene unclear. V was cut by 6 bases and J by 4 bases, with 15 bases left in between. The length of the CDR3 is 13 residues. Germline CDR1 is DFQATT and CDR2 is SNEGSKA (reference sequence). The CDR3 DNA is TGCAGTGCCATAGATGTCAGGACCACTGAAGCTTTCTTT. This codes for CSAIDVRTTEAFF.

This clonotype was found a few times. Sequence at one end of the junction differs from germline and may be a read error. The chain couples TRBV5-1 to TRBJ2-2; D gene unclear. CDR3 size: 13 residues. The germline V gene has CDR1 SGHRS and CDR2 YFSETQ. DNA of the CDR3: TGTGCCAGCAGCTTAGGTACCACCGGGGAGCTGTTTTTT. It translates to CASSLGTTGELFF.

The V gene is TRBV6-5, the J gene TRBJ1-2; tentatively, D is TRBD1 (6 bases). The CDR3 spans 14 residues. Trimming removed 2 bases from V and 4 bases from J, with 11 bases in between. The germline V gene has CDR1 MNHEY and CDR2 SVGAGI. CDR3 region: CASSYVGGFYGYTF. The CDR3 DNA reads as TGTGCCAGCAGTTACGTGGGGGGCTTCTATGGCTACACCTTC.